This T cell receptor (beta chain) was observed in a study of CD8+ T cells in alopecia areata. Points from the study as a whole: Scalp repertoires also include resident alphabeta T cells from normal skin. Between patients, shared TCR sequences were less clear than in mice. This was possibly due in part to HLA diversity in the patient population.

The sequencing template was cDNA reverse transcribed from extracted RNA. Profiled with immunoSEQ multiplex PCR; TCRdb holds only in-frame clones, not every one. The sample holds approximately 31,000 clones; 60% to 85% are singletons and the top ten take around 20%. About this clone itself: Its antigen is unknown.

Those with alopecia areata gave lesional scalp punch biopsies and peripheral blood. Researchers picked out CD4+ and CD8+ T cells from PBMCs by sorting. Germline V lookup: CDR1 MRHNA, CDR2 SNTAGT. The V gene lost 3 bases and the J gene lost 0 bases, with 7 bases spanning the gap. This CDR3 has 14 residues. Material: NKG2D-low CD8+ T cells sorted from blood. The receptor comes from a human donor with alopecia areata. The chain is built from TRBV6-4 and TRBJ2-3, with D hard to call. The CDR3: CASSEVFSTDTQYF. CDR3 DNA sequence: TGTGCCAGCAGTGAGGTCTTTAGCACAGATACGCAGTATTTT.